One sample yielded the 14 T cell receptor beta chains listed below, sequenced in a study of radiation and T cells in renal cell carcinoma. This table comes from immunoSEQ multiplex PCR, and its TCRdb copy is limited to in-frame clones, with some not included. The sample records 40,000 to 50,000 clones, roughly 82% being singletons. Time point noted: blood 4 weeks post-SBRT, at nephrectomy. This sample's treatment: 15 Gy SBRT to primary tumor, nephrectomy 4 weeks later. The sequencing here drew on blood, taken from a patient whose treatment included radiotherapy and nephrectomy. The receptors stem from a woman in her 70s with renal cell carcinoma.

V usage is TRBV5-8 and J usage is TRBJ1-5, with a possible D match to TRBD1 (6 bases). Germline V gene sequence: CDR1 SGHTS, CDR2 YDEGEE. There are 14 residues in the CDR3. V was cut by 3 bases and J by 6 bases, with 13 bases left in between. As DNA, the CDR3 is TGTGCCAGCAGCTCCGAGGGGGGGGGTCAGCCCCAGCATTTT. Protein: CASSSEGGGQPQHF.

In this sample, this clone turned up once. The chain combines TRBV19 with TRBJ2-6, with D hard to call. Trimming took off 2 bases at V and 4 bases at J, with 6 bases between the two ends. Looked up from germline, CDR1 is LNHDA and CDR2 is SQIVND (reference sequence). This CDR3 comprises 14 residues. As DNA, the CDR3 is TGTGCCAGTAGTATACCCTCCGGGGCCAACGTCCTGACTTTC. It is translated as CASSIPSGANVLTF.

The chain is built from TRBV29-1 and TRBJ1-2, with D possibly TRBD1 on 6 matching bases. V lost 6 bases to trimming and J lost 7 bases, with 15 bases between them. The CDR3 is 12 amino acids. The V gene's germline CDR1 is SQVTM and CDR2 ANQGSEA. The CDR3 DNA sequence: TGCAGCGTCACACAGGGTTTGGCTGGCTACACCTTC. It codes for CSVTQGLAGYTF.

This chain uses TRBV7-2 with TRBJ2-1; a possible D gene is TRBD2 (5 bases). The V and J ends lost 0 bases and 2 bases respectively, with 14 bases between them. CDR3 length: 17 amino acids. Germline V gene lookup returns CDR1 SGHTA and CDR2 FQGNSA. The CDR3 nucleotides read TGTGCCAGCAGCTTAGCGTCGGGGTCCCTAACCTACAATGAGCAGTTCTTC. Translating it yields CASSLASGSLTYNEQFF.

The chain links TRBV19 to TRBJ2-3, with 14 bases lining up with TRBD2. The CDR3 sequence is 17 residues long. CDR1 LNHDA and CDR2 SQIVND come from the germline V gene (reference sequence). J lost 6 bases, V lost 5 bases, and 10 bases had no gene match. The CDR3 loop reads CASSPRTSGRTPDTQYF. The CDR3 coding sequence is TGTGCCAGTAGTCCCCGGACTAGCGGGAGGACCCCCGATACGCAGTATTTT.

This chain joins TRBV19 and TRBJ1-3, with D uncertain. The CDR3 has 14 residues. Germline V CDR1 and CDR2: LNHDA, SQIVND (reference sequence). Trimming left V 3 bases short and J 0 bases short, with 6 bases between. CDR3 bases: TGTGCCAGTAGTATCCCCGGCTCTGGAAACACCATATATTTT. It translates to CASSIPGSGNTIYF.

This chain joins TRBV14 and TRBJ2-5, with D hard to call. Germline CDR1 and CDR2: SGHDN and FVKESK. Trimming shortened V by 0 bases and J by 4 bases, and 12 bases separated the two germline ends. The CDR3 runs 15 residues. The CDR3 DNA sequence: TGTGCCAGCAGCCAAGATAAAGTTTGGGGAGAGACCCAGTACTTC. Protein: CASSQDKVWGETQYF. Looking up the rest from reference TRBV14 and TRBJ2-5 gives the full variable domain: EAGVTQFPSHSVIEKGQTVTLRCDPISGHDNLYWYRRVMGKEIKFLLHFVKESKQDESGMPNNRFLAERTGGTYSTLKVQPAELEDSGVYFCASSQDKVWGETQYFGPGTRLLVL.

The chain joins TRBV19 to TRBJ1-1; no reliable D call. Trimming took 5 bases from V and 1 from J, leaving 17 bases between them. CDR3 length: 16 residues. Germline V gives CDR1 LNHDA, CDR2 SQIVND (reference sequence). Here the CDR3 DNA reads TGTGCCAGTAGTGGACCGTCCGGGGAAACGAACACTGAAGCTTTCTTT. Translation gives CASSGPSGETNTEAFF. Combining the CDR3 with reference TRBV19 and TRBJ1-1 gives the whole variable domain DGGITQSPKYLFRKEGQNVTLSCEQNLNHDAMYWYRQDPGQGLRLIYYSQIVNDFQKGDIAEGYSVSREKKESFPLTVTSAQKNPTAFYLCASSGPSGETNTEAFFGQGTRLTVV.

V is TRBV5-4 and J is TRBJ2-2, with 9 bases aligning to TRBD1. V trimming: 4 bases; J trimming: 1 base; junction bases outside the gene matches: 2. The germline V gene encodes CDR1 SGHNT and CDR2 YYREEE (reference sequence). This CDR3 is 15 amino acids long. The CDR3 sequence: CASSPGQGNTGELFF. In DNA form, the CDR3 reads TGTGCCAGCAGCCCGGGACAGGGGAACACCGGGGAGCTGTTTTTT.

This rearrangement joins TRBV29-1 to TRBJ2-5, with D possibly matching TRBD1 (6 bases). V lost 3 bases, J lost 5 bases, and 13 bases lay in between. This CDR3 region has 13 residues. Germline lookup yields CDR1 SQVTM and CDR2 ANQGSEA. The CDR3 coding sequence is TGCAGCGTTGATTACAGGGTAGGGGAGACCCAGTACTTC. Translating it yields CSVDYRVGETQYF.

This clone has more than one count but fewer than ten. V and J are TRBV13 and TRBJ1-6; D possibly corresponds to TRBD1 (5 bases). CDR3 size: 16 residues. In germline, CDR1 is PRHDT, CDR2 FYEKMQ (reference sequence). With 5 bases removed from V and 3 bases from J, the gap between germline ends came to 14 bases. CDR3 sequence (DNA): TGTGCCAGCAGCGATCAGGGAGCGCGCTATAATTCACCCCTCCACTTT. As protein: CASSDQGARYNSPLHF.

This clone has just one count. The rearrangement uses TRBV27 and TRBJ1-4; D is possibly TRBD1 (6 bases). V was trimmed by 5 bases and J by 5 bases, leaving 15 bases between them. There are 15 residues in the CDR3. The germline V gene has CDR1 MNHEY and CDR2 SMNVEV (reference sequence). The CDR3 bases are TGTGCCAGCAGTCCGACAGGACCGGGGAATGAAAAACTGTTTTTT. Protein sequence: CASSPTGPGNEKLFF.

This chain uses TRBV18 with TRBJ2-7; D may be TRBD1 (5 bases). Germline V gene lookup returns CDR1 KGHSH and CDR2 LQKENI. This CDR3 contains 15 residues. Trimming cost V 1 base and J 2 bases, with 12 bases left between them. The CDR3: CASSPRQQAAYEQYF. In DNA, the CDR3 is TGTGCCAGCTCACCACGGCAACAGGCAGCCTACGAGCAGTACTTC.

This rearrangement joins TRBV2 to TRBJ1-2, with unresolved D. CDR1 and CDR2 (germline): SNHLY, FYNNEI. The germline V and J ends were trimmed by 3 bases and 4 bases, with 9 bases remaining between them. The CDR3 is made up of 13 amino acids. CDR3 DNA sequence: TGTGCCAGCAGTGAGCGCAGCCTCTATGGCTACACCTTC. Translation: CASSERSLYGYTF. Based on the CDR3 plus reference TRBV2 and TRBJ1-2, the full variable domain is EPEVTQTPSHQVTQMGQEVILRCVPISNHLYFYWYRQILGQKVEFLVSFYNNEISEKSEIFDDQFSVERPDGSNFTLKIRSTKLEDSAMYFCASSERSLYGYTFGSGTRLTVV.